This entry features one TCR beta chain sequence. The sample belongs to a study of T cells after yellow fever vaccination. Germline values: CDR1 LGHNA, CDR2 YSLEER. The CDR3 spans 16 residues. The trim removed 5 bases at V and 9 bases at J, leaving 14 bases unmatched. TCRdb re-called the 5' RACE reads with MiXCR, one entry per CDR3 protein. The sample has roughly 300,000 distinct CDR3 sequences; 8% to 9.5% are singletons. V usage is TRBV4-3 and J usage is TRBJ2-1, with 9 bases lining up with TRBD2. This TCR was recovered from a man younger than 30 who received the YFV17D yellow fever vaccine. Material: PBMCs, obtained about 49 days after the first yellow fever vaccination. CDR3 region: CASSFSWSAGGPEQFF. The CDR3, as DNA: TGCGCCAGCAGCTTCTCGTGGTCGGCGGGGGGGCCTGAGCAGTTCTTC.